These 8 T cell receptor beta chains share one sample of origin, sequenced in a study of molecular identifiers for immune sequencing clone quantification. One entry per CDR3 protein results from TCRdb running MiXCR on the PCR reads. The sample consists of about 510,000 distinct CDR3 sequences, over 20% of them appearing once. The sample taken for sequencing was naive CD8+ T cells from blood, with Jurkat cell RNA spiked in. Documented subset: FACS-sorted CD8+CD4-CCR7+CD45RA+ naive T cells. The receptor set was obtained from a human donor in good health. Some libraries in this study had Jurkat cell RNA spiked in.

Details on this clonotype: A clone one base away is much larger, so this may be a read error. The rearrangement uses TRBV28 and TRBJ1-1, with 9 bases matching TRBD1. With 3 bases clipped from V and 10 bases from J, the junction kept 15 bases outside the gene matches. The CDR3 runs 16 residues. Germline CDR1 MDHEN, CDR2 SYDVKM. CDR3: CASSFSIRTGVGGAFF. The DNA of the CDR3 is TGTGCCAGCAGTTTTTCTATCCGGACAGGGGTAGGTGGAGCTTTCTTT.

As concerns this clonotype: One end of the junction fails to match germline, which may point to a read error. This chain uses TRBV6-4 with TRBJ2-7, with 7 bases aligning to TRBD2. The CDR3 sequence is 14 residues long. The germline gives CDR1 MRHNA, CDR2 SNTAGT. The CDR3 DNA sequence: TGTACCAGCAGTGACGTGGCGGGAGTCTACGAGCAGTACTTC. It yields the protein CTSSDVAGVYEQYF.

This clonotype was counted ten times or more. The chain has TRBV28 and TRBJ2-6; 7 positions agree with TRBD1. Losses at the gene ends were 1 base for V and 2 bases for J; bases not matched to a gene: 2. The CDR3 has 16 residues. Looked up from germline, CDR1 is MDHEN and CDR2 is SYDVKM. The CDR3 spells CASSLSDRAGANVLTF. In DNA form, the CDR3 reads TGTGCCAGCAGTTTATCTGACAGGGCTGGGGCCAACGTCCTGACTTTC.

This clonotype was picked up a small number of times. The chain uses TRBV19 and TRBJ1-5; no reliable D call. The V end was cut by 4 bases, the J end by 1 base, with 11 bases between. The CDR3 extends over 15 amino acids. Germline V gene data show CDR1 as LNHDA and CDR2 as SQIVND (reference sequence). The CDR3 DNA is TGTGCCAGTAGTACCCACGACACGAGCAATCAGCCCCAGCATTTT. Translation: CASSTHDTSNQPQHF. Combining the CDR3 with reference TRBV19 and TRBJ1-5 gives the whole variable domain DGGITQSPKYLFRKEGQNVTLSCEQNLNHDAMYWYRQDPGQGLRLIYYSQIVNDFQKGDIAEGYSVSREKKESFPLTVTSAQKNPTAFYLCASSTHDTSNQPQHFGDGTRLSIL.

The chain uses TRBV4-1 and TRBJ2-3; 9 bases are shared with TRBD2. The length of the CDR3 is 17 residues. Per the germline V gene, CDR1 is MGHRA and CDR2 is YSYEKL. The ends lost 4 bases at V and 2 bases at J; junction bases unmatched: 10. CDR3: CASSLPPGLALTDTQYF. The CDR3 DNA sequence: TGCGCCAGCAGCCTCCCCCCGGGACTAGCCCTCACAGATACGCAGTATTTT.

This clonotype was seen a handful of times. V is TRBV4-1 and J is TRBJ1-6, with D possibly TRBD1 on 6 matching bases. Germline V gives CDR1 MGHRA, CDR2 YSYEKL. V lost 6 bases and J 6 bases, leaving 15 bases between the germline ends. This CDR3 has 15 amino acids. The CDR3 reads CASSQWGHGNSPLHF. The CDR3 nucleotides are TGCGCCAGCAGTCAGTGGGGACACGGTAATTCACCCCTCCACTTT.

This clonotype was observed many times. This chain connects TRBV28 to TRBJ2-7; no firm D call. CDR3 length: 14 residues. The germline V gene has CDR1 MDHEN and CDR2 SYDVKM. The V and J ends lost 4 bases and 2 bases respectively, with 12 bases between them. CDR3 sequence: CASSSSLRAYEQYF. The CDR3 nucleotides are TGTGCCAGCAGTTCGTCTTTAAGGGCCTACGAGCAGTACTTC.

Many counts were recorded for this clonotype. The chain employs TRBV29-1 and TRBJ1-1; D might be TRBD1 (5 bases). Trimming shortened V by 4 bases and J by 5 bases, and 11 bases separated the two germline ends. Germline V gene lookup returns CDR1 SQVTM and CDR2 ANQGSEA. The CDR3 is 12 amino acids. The CDR3 sequence is CSVGPWGTEAFF. In nucleotides, the CDR3 is TGCAGCGTTGGACCCTGGGGGACTGAAGCTTTCTTT.